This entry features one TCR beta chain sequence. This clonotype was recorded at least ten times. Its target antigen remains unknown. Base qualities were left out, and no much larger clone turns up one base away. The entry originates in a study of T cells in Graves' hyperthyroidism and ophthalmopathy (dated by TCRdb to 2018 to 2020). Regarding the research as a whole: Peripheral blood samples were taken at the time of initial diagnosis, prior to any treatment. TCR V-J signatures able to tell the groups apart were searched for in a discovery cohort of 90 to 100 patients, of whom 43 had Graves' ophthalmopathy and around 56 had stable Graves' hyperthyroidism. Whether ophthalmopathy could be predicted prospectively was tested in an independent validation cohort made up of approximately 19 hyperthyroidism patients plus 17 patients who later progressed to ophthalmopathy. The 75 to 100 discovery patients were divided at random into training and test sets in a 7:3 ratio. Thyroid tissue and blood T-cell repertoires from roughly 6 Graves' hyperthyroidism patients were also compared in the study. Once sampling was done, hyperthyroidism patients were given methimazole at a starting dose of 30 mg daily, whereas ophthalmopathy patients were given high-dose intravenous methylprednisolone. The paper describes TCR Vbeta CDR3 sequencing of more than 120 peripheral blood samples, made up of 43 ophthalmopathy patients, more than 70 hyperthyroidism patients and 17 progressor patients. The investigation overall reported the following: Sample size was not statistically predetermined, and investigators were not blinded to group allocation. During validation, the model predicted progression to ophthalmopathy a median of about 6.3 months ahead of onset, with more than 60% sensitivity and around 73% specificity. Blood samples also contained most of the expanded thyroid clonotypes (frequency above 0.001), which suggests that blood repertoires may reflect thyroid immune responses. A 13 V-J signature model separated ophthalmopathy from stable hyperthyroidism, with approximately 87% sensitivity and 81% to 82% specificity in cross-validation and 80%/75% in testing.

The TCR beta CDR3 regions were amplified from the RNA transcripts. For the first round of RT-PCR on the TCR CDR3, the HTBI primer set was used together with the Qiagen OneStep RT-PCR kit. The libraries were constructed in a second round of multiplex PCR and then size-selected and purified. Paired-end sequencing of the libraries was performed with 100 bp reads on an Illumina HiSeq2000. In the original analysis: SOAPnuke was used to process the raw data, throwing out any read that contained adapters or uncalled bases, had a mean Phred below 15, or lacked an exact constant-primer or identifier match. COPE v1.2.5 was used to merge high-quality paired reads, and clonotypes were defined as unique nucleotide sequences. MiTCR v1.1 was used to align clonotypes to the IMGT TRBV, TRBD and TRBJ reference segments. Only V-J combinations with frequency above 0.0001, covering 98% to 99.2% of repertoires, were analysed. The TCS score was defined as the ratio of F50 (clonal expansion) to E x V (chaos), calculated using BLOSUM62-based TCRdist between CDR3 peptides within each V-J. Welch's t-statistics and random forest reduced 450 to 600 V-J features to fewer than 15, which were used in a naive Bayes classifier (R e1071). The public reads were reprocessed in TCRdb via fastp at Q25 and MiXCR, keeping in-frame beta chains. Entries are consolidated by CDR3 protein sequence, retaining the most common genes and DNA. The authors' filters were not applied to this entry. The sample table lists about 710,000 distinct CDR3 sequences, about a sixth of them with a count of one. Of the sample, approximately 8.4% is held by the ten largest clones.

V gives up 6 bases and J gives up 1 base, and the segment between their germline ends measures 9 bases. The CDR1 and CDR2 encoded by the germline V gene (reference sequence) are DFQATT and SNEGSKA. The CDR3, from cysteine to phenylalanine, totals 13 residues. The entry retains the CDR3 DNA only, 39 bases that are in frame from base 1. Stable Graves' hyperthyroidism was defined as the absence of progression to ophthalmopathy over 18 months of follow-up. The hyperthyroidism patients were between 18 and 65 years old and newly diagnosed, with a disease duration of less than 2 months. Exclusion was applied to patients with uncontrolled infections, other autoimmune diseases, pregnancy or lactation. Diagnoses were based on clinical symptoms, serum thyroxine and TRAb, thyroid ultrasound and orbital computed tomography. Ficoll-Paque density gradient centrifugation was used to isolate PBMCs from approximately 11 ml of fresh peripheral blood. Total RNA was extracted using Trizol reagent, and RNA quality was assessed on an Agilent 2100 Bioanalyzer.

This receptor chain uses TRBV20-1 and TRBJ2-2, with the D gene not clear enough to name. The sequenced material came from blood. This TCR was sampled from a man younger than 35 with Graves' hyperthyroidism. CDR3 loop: CSASGENTGELFF. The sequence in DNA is TGCAGTGCCTCAGGCGAGAACACCGGGGAGCTGTTTTTT.